This is a list of T cell receptor beta chains from one sample in a study of cytomegalovirus exposure and HLA in healthy donors. Assay used: immunoSEQ multiplex PCR; TCRdb lists only in-frame clones, some missing. Among about 160,000 clones listed, around four fifths were seen once. Specimen: PBMCs. These receptors were obtained from a man aged 30 to 39 in good health and CMV-seropositive. CDR3s include the opening cysteine and the closing phenylalanine or tryptophan. D genes are given only for firm matches. Only part of the rows carry a size: once, few, many, or a class if the clone is expanded.

j_gene	d_gene	abundance	v_gene	CDR3aa	CDR3nt
TRBJ2-7	TRBD1	few	TRBV19	CASGRQGSYEQYF	TGTGCCAGTGGTCGACAGGGCTCCTACGAGCAGTACTTC
TRBJ1-5	-	-	TRBV9	CASSVAEGGGPQHF	TGTGCCAGCAGCGTAGCAGAGGGAGGTGGACCCCAGCATTTT
TRBJ1-5	-	-	TRBV10-3	CAAGEYRADDNQPQHF	TGTGCCGCGGGGGAGTACAGGGCTGATGATAATCAGCCCCAGCATTTT
TRBJ1-5	-	-	TRBV29-1	CSVGTESNQPQHF	TGCAGCGTTGGGACAGAAAGCAATCAGCCCCAGCATTTT
TRBJ2-3	TRBD2	once	TRBV7-6	CASSYSGGATDTQYF	TGTGCCAGCAGTTATAGCGGGGGGGCCACAGATACGCAGTATTTT
TRBJ2-7	TRBD1	once	TRBV18	CASSPRTGGSFEQYF	TGTGCCAGCTCACCACGGACAGGGGGCAGTTTCGAGCAGTACTTC
TRBJ2-5	TRBD1	few	TRBV5-1	CASSLNTGGQETQYF	TGCGCCAGCAGCTTGAATACAGGGGGCCAAGAGACCCAGTACTTC
TRBJ2-7	TRBD1	-	TRBV4-1	CASSQTGTGAYEQYF	TGCGCCAGCAGCCAGACCGGGACAGGGGCCTACGAGCAGTACTTC
TRBJ1-1	-	-	TRBV27	CASSPDWGGLAFF	TGTGCCAGCAGTCCCGACTGGGGGGGATTAGCTTTCTTT
TRBJ1-3	TRBD1	-	TRBV7-2	CASSWTGTNTIYF	TGTGCCAGCAGCTGGACAGGGACAAACACCATATATTTT
TRBJ1-2	TRBD1	-	TRBV13	CASSLGGQLPANYGYTF	TGTGCCAGCAGCTTAGGGGGACAGCTACCTGCTAACTATGGCTACACCTTC
TRBJ2-5	TRBD2	once	TRBV5-5	CASSQERGGQETQYF	TGCGCCAGCAGCCAAGAGCGGGGGGGCCAAGAGACCCAGTACTTC
TRBJ1-4	-	-	TRBV4-2	CASSSVKGATNEKLFF	TGTGCCAGCAGCTCGGTTAAGGGGGCAACTAATGAAAAACTGTTTTTT
TRBJ2-3	TRBD2	-	TRBV6-1	CASSAKRGGADTQYF	TGTGCCAGCAGTGCTAAGCGGGGGGGCGCCGATACGCAGTATTTT
TRBJ1-2	-	-	TRBV7-9	CASSPGLSAGYGYTF	TGTGCCAGCAGCCCGGGACTCTCAGCGGGTTATGGCTACACCTTC
TRBJ1-2	TRBD1	-	TRBV10-3	CAITESGDRTTNYGYTF	TGTGCCATCACCGAGTCGGGGGACAGGACTACTAACTATGGCTACACCTTC
TRBJ1-2	-	few	TRBV27	CASSLSGGYGYTF	TGTGCCAGCAGTTTATCAGGGGGCTATGGCTACACCTTC
TRBJ2-1	-	-	TRBV5-1	CASSLAGAEQFF	TGCGCCAGCAGCTTGGCAGGCGCTGAGCAGTTCTTC
TRBJ2-3	TRBD2	-	TRBV4-3	CASSQEGLAASTDTQYF	TGCGCCAGCAGCCAAGAGGGCCTAGCGGCTAGCACAGATACGCAGTATTTT
TRBJ2-2	-	few	TRBV9	CASSVGVTGELFF	TGTGCCAGCAGCGTAGGCGTTACCGGGGAGCTGTTTTTT
TRBJ2-7	-	-	TRBV7-6	CASSLEMAGLTYEQYF	TGTGCCAGCAGCTTAGAAATGGCAGGCCTTACCTACGAGCAGTACTTC
TRBJ2-7	-	-	TRBV6-5	CASSYSTARGEQYF	TGTGCCAGCAGTTACTCCACAGCTCGGGGCGAGCAGTACTTC
TRBJ2-7	TRBD2	-	TRBV5-1	CASSFQPGLAGGIGQYF	TGCGCCAGCAGCTTCCAACCCGGACTAGCGGGGGGGATCGGGCAGTACTTC
TRBJ1-2	-	-	TRBV4-1	CASSQDTLRGYGYTF	TGCGCCAGCAGCCAAGACACACTAAGGGGGTATGGCTACACCTTC
TRBJ2-2	-	-	TRBV9	CASSVATWAPGELFF	TGTGCCAGCAGCGTAGCTACTTGGGCTCCCGGGGAGCTGTTTTTT
TRBJ2-5	TRBD1	-	TRBV4-1	CASSRTGEETQYF	TGCGCCAGCAGCCGGACAGGGGAAGAGACCCAGTACTTC
TRBJ1-1	-	once	TRBV2	CATQAGRNTEAFF	TGTGCCACCCAGGCGGGACGGAACACTGAAGCTTTCTTT
TRBJ2-7	-	-	TRBV7-2	CASSSQAYEQYF	TGTGCCAGCAGCTCCCAGGCCTACGAGCAGTACTTC
TRBJ1-2	TRBD1	-	TRBV4-1	CASSQEGQGIIIYGYTF	TGCGCCAGCAGCCAAGAAGGACAGGGGATCATCATCTATGGCTACACCTTC
TRBJ2-2	-	-	TRBV15	CATSRPRGSNTGELFF	TGTGCCACCAGCAGGCCGCGGGGATCGAACACCGGGGAGCTGTTTTTT
TRBJ2-3	TRBD2	-	TRBV19	CASSGNAGGRIDTQYF	TGTGCCAGTAGTGGAAATGCGGGGGGTCGGATAGATACGCAGTATTTT
TRBJ1-1	-	-	TRBV4-1	CASSRRGSNTEAFF	TGCGCCAGCAGCCGTCGGGGGTCGAACACTGAAGCTTTCTTT
TRBJ1-2	-	-	TRBV30	CAWDQRGGGYTF	TGTGCCTGGGACCAGAGGGGAGGCGGCTACACCTTC
TRBJ2-7	TRBD1	-	TRBV15	CATSRVSDRGNEQYF	TGTGCCACCAGCAGAGTCAGTGACAGGGGAAACGAGCAGTACTTC
TRBJ1-1	-	-	TRBV5-1	CASSLTSPGTFLNTEAFF	TGCGCCAGCAGCTTAACAAGTCCCGGGACATTTTTGAACACTGAAGCTTTCTTT
TRBJ2-1	TRBD2	-	TRBV2	CASSEGRGGYNEQFF	TGTGCCAGCAGTGAGGGGCGGGGGGGTTACAATGAGCAGTTCTTC
TRBJ2-3	-	-	TRBV7-2	CASSSPRGTSSTDTQYF	TGTGCCAGCAGCTCCCCAAGGGGTACTTCTAGCACAGATACGCAGTATTTT
TRBJ2-1	-	-	TRBV5-6	CASSVGPEGQFF	TGTGCCAGCAGCGTTGGGCCGGAGGGGCAGTTCTTC
TRBJ2-7	-	-	TRBV30	CAWKSPRGARYEQYF	TGTGCCTGGAAATCCCCCAGGGGGGCTAGGTACGAGCAGTACTTC
TRBJ1-2	TRBD1	-	TRBV6-1	CASSEGTGNYGYTF	TGTGCCAGCAGTGAAGGGACAGGGAACTATGGCTACACCTTC
TRBJ2-3	TRBD2	-	TRBV5-4	CASSWRELAASTDTQYF	TGTGCCAGCAGCTGGAGGGAACTAGCGGCTAGCACAGATACGCAGTATTTT
TRBJ2-7	TRBD1	-	TRBV19	CASSMRTGEDPHF	TGTGCCAGTAGTATGAGGACAGGGGAGGATCCGCACTTC
TRBJ2-7	-	-	TRBV7-8	CASSLGSFEQYF	TGTGCCAGCAGCTTAGGTTCGTTTGAGCAGTACTTC
TRBJ2-6	-	-	TRBV5-1	CASSLAPPGANSGANVLTF	TGCGCCAGCAGCTTGGCCCCGCCAGGGGCCAACTCTGGGGCCAACGTCCTGACTTTC